The rows below give T cell receptor beta chains drawn from one sample of a study of T-cell reconstitution after alpha-beta-depleted transplantation in children. MiXCR was run by TCRdb on the PCR reads, yielding one entry per CDR3 protein. The sample yields 440,000 or so distinct CDR3 sequences, approximately 10% seen once. The sample in question was PBMCs from the stem cell graft donor, obtained from the stem cell graft. Receptor source: a human donor who donated a stem cell graft to a child with acute myeloid leukemia. Each CDR3 is given without its conserved first and last residue.

J gene | V gene | CDR3 protein
TRBJ2-5 | TRBV6-2/TRBV6-3 | ASSLVLETQY
TRBJ1-4 | TRBV27 | ASSRKGTDNEKLF
TRBJ2-5 | TRBV7-9 | ASAIGGQGETQY
TRBJ2-2 | TRBV11-2 | ASSSQDRYTGELF
TRBJ2-1 | TRBV4-2 | ASSQDRGLTTSEF
TRBJ2-5 | TRBV20-1 | SAPGLAGGGETQY
TRBJ2-7 | TRBV20-1 | SAFRDGNYEQY
TRBJ1-1 | TRBV5-1 | ASSLGAGRTEAF
TRBJ1-6 | TRBV20-1 | SAMDRGGSNSPLH
TRBJ2-6 | TRBV4-1 | ASSQGLPSSGANVLT
TRBJ1-5 | TRBV20-1 | SARAGQPQH
TRBJ1-5 | TRBV6-2/TRBV6-3 | ASGSQPQH
TRBJ2-3 | TRBV10-1 | ASPSSAVSRDTQY
TRBJ2-7 | TRBV7-6 | ASSIGTSGRYEQY
TRBJ2-7 | TRBV5-1 | ASSGTSGYEQY
TRBJ2-7 | TRBV7-3 | ASSSTAGLEQY
TRBJ1-6 | TRBV20-1 | SAQMGQGNSPLH
TRBJ2-1 | TRBV7-8 | ASSLVSRGGRNEQF
TRBJ2-7 | TRBV20-1 | SARDSRLAGGPLSYEQY
TRBJ2-1 | TRBV6-1 | ASSEAGLANNEQF
TRBJ2-1 | TRBV10-3 | AISGAEEQF
TRBJ2-5 | TRBV7-2 | ASSLQGTGQETQY
TRBJ2-2 | TRBV20-1 | SAQGSVGGSTGELF
TRBJ2-1 | TRBV11-3 | ASSAGLAGGDVEQF
TRBJ2-1 | TRBV10-3 | ASNTGGREQF
TRBJ2-3 | TRBV7-6 | ASSIYNSGTDTQY
TRBJ2-5 | TRBV10-1 | ASGVQGARETQY
TRBJ2-7 | TRBV7-2 | ASSFNNPRGGEQY
TRBJ2-6 | TRBV20-1 | SATLAGSSGANVLT
TRBJ1-6 | TRBV7-2 | ASSLGIPADTGAPLH